A single sample is the source of the 18 T cell receptor beta chains below, sequenced in a study of T-cell reconstitution after alpha-beta-depleted transplantation in children. A library of TCRbeta sequences, prepared with unique molecular identifiers, was generated. TCRdb analysed the PCR reads with MiXCR anew, one entry per CDR3 protein. The profile shows about a million distinct CDR3 sequences, 25% to 30% of them singletons. The specimen comprised PBMCs, mostly from graft donor cells, sampled 360 days after TCRalphabeta/CD19-depleted stem cell transplant. The receptors shown here come from a boy less than two years old who had a stem cell transplant for SCID, so the T cells may come from the graft donor.

This clonotype was observed a handful of times. The J gene is TRBJ2-1, the V gene TRBV5-6; the D call may be TRBD1 or TRBD2 (5 bases each). CDR1 is SGHDT and CDR2 is YYEEEE in the germline V gene. The CDR3 loop spans 15 amino acids. Between the trimmed V and J ends, which lost 3 bases and 4 bases, there was a span of 14 bases. The CDR3 DNA reads TGTGCCAGCAGCTCCTCCGGGACGGCATACAATGAGCAGTTCTTC. It is translated as CASSSSGTAYNEQFF.

This clonotype was counted a single time. This chain uses TRBV3-1 with TRBJ2-3; 7 positions match TRBD1. The CDR3 has 17 residues. Germline CDR1 is LGHDT and CDR2 is YNNKEL (reference sequence). V was pared by 0 bases and J by 2 bases, with 8 bases of the junction left unmatched. The CDR3 DNA follows: TGTGCCAGCAGCCAAGAACTACAGGGGTGGTACACAGATACGCAGTATTTT. It translates to CASSQELQGWYTDTQYF.

On this clonotype itself: Being one base from a much bigger clone, this may be a read error. J is TRBJ2-7 and V is TRBV28; 11 nucleotides line up with TRBD1. This CDR3 is 15 amino acids long. Looked up from germline, CDR1 is MDHEN and CDR2 is SYDVKM. With 3 bases clipped from V and 3 bases from J, the junction kept 4 bases outside the gene matches. CDR3 residues: CASSFSGTGGYEQYF. The CDR3 coding sequence is TGTGCCAGCAGTTTCTCCGGGACAGGGGGCTACGAGCAGTACTTC.

The sample holds many counts of this clonotype. The rearrangement links TRBV28 to TRBJ2-3; no clear D gene. CDR1 is MDHEN, CDR2 SYDVKM, per germline. The CDR3 totals 12 residues. Between the trimmed V and J ends, which lost 5 bases and 9 bases, there was a span of 12 bases. This CDR3 reads CASSPPEVTQYF. The DNA of the CDR3 is TGTGCCAGCAGTCCCCCCGAGGTGACGCAGTATTTT.

The chain employs TRBV2 and TRBJ1-4, with D possibly TRBD1 on 6 matching bases. Germline CDR1 SNHLY, CDR2 FYNNEI. There are 13 residues in the CDR3. V shed 4 bases and J shed 8 bases, with 11 bases lying between them. The CDR3 sequence: CASSGARGEKLFF. CDR3 bases: TGTGCCAGCAGTGGTGCCAGGGGCGAAAAACTGTTTTTT.

This clonotype was observed a few times. The rearrangement links TRBV30 to TRBJ2-2; D is undetermined. V was pared by 4 bases and J by 0 bases, with 6 bases between. This CDR3 is 13 amino acids long. Germline V gives CDR1 GTSNPN, CDR2 SVGIG (reference sequence). The CDR3, as DNA: TGTGCCTGGACACTGACGAACACCGGGGAGCTGTTTTTT. This gives the protein CAWTLTNTGELFF.

The chain couples TRBV2 to TRBJ1-1, with 7 bases lining up with TRBD1. Losses at the gene ends were 6 bases for V and 1 base for J; bases not matched to a gene: 8. This CDR3 is 15 amino acids long. Germline V gives CDR1 SNHLY, CDR2 FYNNEI. Here the CDR3 DNA reads TGTGCCAGCAGGCCTCAGGGGGGAACGAACACTGAAGCTTTCTTT. Amino acids: CASRPQGGTNTEAFF.

V usage is TRBV4-2 and J usage is TRBJ1-3, with unresolved D. The CDR3 spans 17 residues. Trimming took off 0 bases at V and 0 bases at J, with 12 bases between the two ends. The germline V gene has CDR1 LGHNA and CDR2 YNFKEQ. In nucleotides, the CDR3 is TGTGCCAGCAGCCAAGATTTTGCCGGCCGCTCTGGAAACACCATATATTTT. Protein: CASSQDFAGRSGNTIYF.

This clonotype was counted between two and nine times. The chain recombines TRBV7-9 with TRBJ1-2; 7 nucleotides match TRBD1. The length of the CDR3 is 14 residues. Looked up from germline, CDR1 is SEHNR and CDR2 is FQNEAQ (reference sequence). The V gene end was trimmed by 3 bases and the J gene end by 5 bases; junction bases not matched to a gene: 6. The CDR3 DNA follows: TGTGCCAGCAGCTTGTTTACGACAGGGTATGGCTACACCTTC. Encoded protein: CASSLFTTGYGYTF.

This clonotype was recorded once. The rearrangement uses TRBV29-1 and TRBJ1-1; D is uncertain. V was pared by 7 bases and J by 1 base, with 13 bases between. Germline V CDR1 and CDR2: SQVTM, ANQGSEA. This CDR3 region has 13 residues. The CDR3 reads CSALGWGNTEAFF. As DNA, the CDR3 is TGCAGCGCCCTAGGCTGGGGGAACACTGAAGCTTTCTTT.

The table lists this clonotype with many counts. The CDR3 protein is CAIGHRDRDYEQYF. Written as DNA, the CDR3 is TGTGCCATCGGTCACCGGGACAGGGACTACGAGCAGTACTTC. V gene TRBV10-3 combines with J gene TRBJ2-7; 9 nucleotides agree with TRBD1. The CDR3 has 14 amino acids. After removal of 8 bases from V and 3 bases from J, the junction contained 8 bases not matched to a gene. Germline CDR1 reads ENHRY; CDR2 reads SYGVKD.

This clonotype has a handful of counts. The J gene is TRBJ2-2, the V gene TRBV10-2; TRBD2 agrees at 7 bases. This CDR3 is built from 14 residues. V lost 2 bases to trimming and J lost 7 bases; unmatched junction nucleotides: 4. Germline V CDR1 and CDR2: WSHSY, SAAADI. The CDR3 coding sequence is TGCGCCAGCAGTGAGGCGGGGGTGGGCGGGGAGCTGTTTTTT. Its translation: CASSEAGVGGELFF.

This clonotype occurred a few times. This chain links TRBV4-1 with TRBJ2-5, with D possibly being TRBD2 (5 bases). CDR1 and CDR2 from the germline V gene are MGHRA and YSYEKL. Trimming took off 0 bases at V and 2 bases at J, with 7 bases between the two ends. The CDR3 has 14 residues. In DNA form, the CDR3 reads TGCGCCAGCAGCCAAGACACTAGACAAGAGACCCAGTACTTC. This gives the protein CASSQDTRQETQYF.

This clonotype appeared a single time. The rearrangement uses TRBV6-2 or TRBV6-3 and TRBJ2-1; 15 nucleotides line up with TRBD2. The germline CDR1 and CDR2 sequences are MNHEY and SVGEGT. The J segment lost 8 bases and the V segment lost 5 bases, leaving 7 bases of the junction unmatched. The CDR3 has 16 residues. This chain's CDR3 is CASSPRTSGGGDEQFF. In nucleotides, the CDR3 is TGTGCCAGCAGTCCAAGGACTAGCGGGGGGGGGGATGAGCAGTTCTTC.

This clonotype was counted only a few times. The chain has TRBV24-1 and TRBJ2-5; D remains unclear. The CDR3 spans 11 residues. Germline lookup yields CDR1 KGHDR and CDR2 SFDVKD. The V end was cut by 1 base, the J end by 7 bases, with 3 bases between. The CDR3 reads CATSDFRTQYF. DNA of the CDR3: TGTGCCACCAGTGATTTCCGGACCCAGTACTTC.

The chain has TRBV20-1 and TRBJ2-2; D is possibly TRBD2 (7 bases). The CDR3 runs to 16 residues. Trimming removed 6 bases from V and 3 bases from J, with 20 bases in between. From germline, CDR1 is DFQATT and CDR2 SNEGSKA (reference sequence). CDR3 bases: TGCAGTGCAATTCGGCCGCGGGGGCGACACACCGGGGAGCTGTTTTTT. Its protein product is CSAIRPRGRHTGELFF.

The rearrangement links TRBV7-2 to TRBJ1-5; the match to TRBD1 covers 9 bases. CDR1 and CDR2 (germline): SGHTA, FQGNSA. V was clipped by 5 bases and J by 6 bases; unmatched bases: 8. The CDR3 runs 15 residues. The CDR3 sequence is CASSTRTGDIQPQHF. The CDR3 nucleotides read TGTGCCAGCAGCACTCGGACAGGGGATATTCAGCCCCAGCATTTT.

This clonotype was seen a single time. The rearrangement uses TRBV7-6 and TRBJ1-3; no reliable D call. This CDR3 has 14 amino acids. V lost 0 bases and J 6 bases, leaving 9 bases between the germline ends. CDR1 and CDR2 (germline): SGHVS, FNYEAQ. The CDR3 region is CASSLASPQNTIYF. The CDR3 DNA reads TGTGCCAGCAGCTTAGCGAGCCCGCAAAACACCATATATTTT.